Presented here are 16 T cell receptor beta chains from one specimen sequenced in a study of T cells in localized non-small cell lung cancer. Sequencing was performed with immunoSEQ multiplex PCR; in TCRdb, only in-frame clones are kept and a portion is missing. The table has some 80,000 clones, 84% seen once. Sequencing used peripheral blood, obtained before any cancer treatment. Receptors were obtained from a man aged 35-69 years with stage I lung adenocarcinoma.

The chain employs TRBV5-6 and TRBJ2-5; 7 nucleotides align to TRBD2. CDR3 size: 17 residues. Germline CDR1 is SGHDT and CDR2 is YYEEEE. After removal of 4 bases from V and 1 base from J, the junction contained 13 bases not matched to a gene. CDR3 region: CASSQISWGGFQETQYF. CDR3 nucleotide sequence: TGTGCCAGCAGCCAAATTAGCTGGGGGGGGTTCCAAGAGACCCAGTACTTC.

The sample holds one count of this clone. V is TRBV6-1 and J is TRBJ2-3; 14 bases are shared with TRBD2. This CDR3 contains 15 residues. In germline, CDR1 is MNHNS, CDR2 SASEGT. The trim removed 6 bases at V and 4 bases at J, leaving 3 bases unmatched. The CDR3 DNA reads as TGTGCCAGCAGCCTGGGACTAGCGGGAGCAGATACGCAGTATTTT. Protein sequence: CASSLGLAGADTQYF.

This clone came up once. This sequence joins TRBV7-2 and TRBJ2-7; D perhaps matches TRBD2 (5 bases). Germline CDR1 SGHTA, CDR2 FQGNSA. CDR3 length equals 16 residues. Trimming took 2 bases from V and 4 from J, leaving 18 bases between them. CDR3 amino acids: CASSLYPALRGYEQYF. The CDR3 DNA follows: TGTGCCAGCAGCTTATACCCCGCCCTTCGGGGATACGAGCAGTACTTC. The entire variable domain, with the rest obtained from reference TRBV7-2 and TRBJ2-7, is as follows: GAGVSQSPSNKVTEKGKDVELRCDPISGHTALYWYRQSLGQGLEFLIYFQGNSAPDKSGLPSDRFSAERTGGSVSTLTIQRTQQEDSAVYLCASSLYPALRGYEQYFGPGTRLTVT.

The gene calls are TRBV5-1 and TRBJ1-4, with 9 bases that match TRBD1. CDR3 size: 13 residues. Germline CDR1 is SGHRS and CDR2 is YFSETQ. The trim removed 7 bases at V and 7 bases at J, leaving 5 bases unmatched. This CDR3 reads CASSRDRVEKLFF. The DNA for the CDR3 is TGCGCCAGCTCCCGGGACAGGGTTGAAAAACTGTTTTTT.

The chain uses TRBV5-1 and TRBJ2-2; no clear D. Germline V CDR1 and CDR2: SGHRS, YFSETQ. The V end was cut by 4 bases, the J end by 6 bases, with 16 bases between. The CDR3 runs 15 residues. The DNA for the CDR3 is TGCGCCAGCAGCGTAGGCCTTTTTGGACCCGGGGAGCTGTTTTTT. Translating gives CASSVGLFGPGELFF.

The J gene is TRBJ2-7, the V gene TRBV27; 7 nucleotides align to TRBD1. The germline gives CDR1 MNHEY, CDR2 SMNVEV (reference sequence). The CDR3 is made up of 18 amino acids. V shed 2 bases and J 3 bases; nucleotides not matched to a gene: 16. DNA of the CDR3: TGTGCCAGCAGTTTAAAAAGGGCCCGGCAGGGGGTATTCTACGAGCAGTACTTC. It translates to CASSLKRARQGVFYEQYF.

The chain joins TRBV10-2 to TRBJ2-7, with TRBD1 matching over 7 bases. The trim removed 8 bases at V and 0 bases at J, leaving 7 bases unmatched. Germline CDR1 WSHSY, CDR2 SAAADI. CDR3 length: 14 residues. In DNA, the CDR3 is TGCGCCAGCTATGACAGGGAAAGCTCCTACGAGCAGTACTTC. Amino acids: CASYDRESSYEQYF.

This chain links TRBV5-1 with TRBJ2-7; 7 bases are a match to TRBD1. The CDR3 has 14 amino acids. Germline V lookup: CDR1 SGHRS, CDR2 YFSETQ. The V gene end was trimmed by 4 bases and the J gene end by 3 bases; junction bases not matched to a gene: 7. The CDR3 sequence is CASSTTGVNYEQYF. The DNA of the CDR3 is TGCGCCAGCAGCACTACAGGGGTCAACTACGAGCAGTACTTC.

The J gene is TRBJ2-4, the V gene TRBV6-5, with a possible D match to TRBD2 (6 bases). Germline loops: CDR1 MNHEY, CDR2 SVGAGI. The V end lost 2 bases, the J end lost 3 bases, and 14 bases lay between the germline ends. The CDR3 extends over 16 amino acids. CDR3 amino acids: CASSYRSGVGKNIQYF. The CDR3 DNA reads TGTGCCAGCAGTTACAGGTCGGGGGTAGGCAAAAACATTCAGTACTTC.

The J gene is TRBJ2-3, the V gene TRBV30, with TRBD2 matching 8 bases. The V and J ends lost 2 bases and 0 bases, in that order; junction bases with no gene match: 1. Germline CDR1 is GTSNPN and CDR2 is SVGIG (reference sequence). The CDR3 covers 14 residues. DNA of the CDR3: TGTGCCTGGAGTAAGCGGGGGAGCACAGATACGCAGTATTTT. Translation gives CAWSKRGSTDTQYF.

V and J are TRBV4-3 and TRBJ1-4; D unresolved. Per germline, CDR1 LGHNA and CDR2 YSLEER. The CDR3 has 16 amino acids. The V end was cut by 0 bases, the J end by 7 bases, with 15 bases between. As DNA, the CDR3 is TGCGCCAGCAGCCAAGAAGGCCCGCCGATTGGTGAAAAACTGTTTTTT. Amino acids: CASSQEGPPIGEKLFF.

Here the CDR3 reads CASSPKQGAGYEQYF. CDR3 coding DNA: TGTGCCAGCTCACCCAAACAGGGGGCTGGGTACGAGCAGTACTTC. The chain carries TRBV18 and TRBJ2-7; 9 bases match TRBD1. V lost 3 bases and J lost 4; bases outside the gene matches: 7. The CDR3 runs to 15 residues. Germline CDR1 is KGHSH and CDR2 is LQKENI.

The genes are TRBV7-6 and TRBJ2-7; D is unresolved. Germline CDR1 and CDR2: SGHVS and FNYEAQ. The CDR3 contains 12 residues. Between the trimmed V and J ends, which lost 4 bases and 0 bases, there was a span of 4 bases. CDR3 coding DNA: TGTGCCAGCAGCTCGAGCTCCTACGAGCAGTACTTC. Encoded protein: CASSSSSYEQYF.

CDR3 DNA sequence: TGCGCCAGCAGCTTAAGAGAGACCCAGTACTTC. Residues: CASSLRETQYF. V gene TRBV5-1 combines with J gene TRBJ2-5; D is ambiguous. CDR1 SGHRS and CDR2 YFSETQ come from the germline V gene. CDR3 length: 11 amino acids. The V and J ends lost 2 bases and 4 bases respectively, with 3 bases between them.

V is TRBV2 and J is TRBJ1-2, with 8 bases that match TRBD1. This CDR3 is 15 amino acids long. The germline CDR1 and CDR2 sequences are SNHLY and FYNNEI. V dropped 10 bases and J dropped 4; count of bases not matched to a gene: 14. CDR3 in amino acids: CATKSYPDRGYGYTF. The CDR3 DNA reads as TGTGCCACCAAAAGTTATCCCGACAGGGGCTATGGCTACACCTTC.

This rearrangement joins TRBV27 to TRBJ2-4, with 7 bases lining up with TRBD1. The ends lost 2 bases at V and 0 bases at J; junction bases unmatched: 7. The CDR3 is 17 amino acids. Germline values: CDR1 MNHEY, CDR2 SMNVEV (reference sequence). The CDR3 loop reads CASSLRGTVVAKNIQYF. In DNA, the CDR3 is TGTGCCAGCAGTTTAAGGGGGACAGTAGTAGCCAAAAACATTCAGTACTTC.